What follows are 8 T cell receptor beta chains derived from one specimen sequenced in a study of T-cell reconstitution after alpha-beta-depleted transplantation in children. TCRbeta library construction was performed incorporating unique molecular identifiers. MiXCR, applied by TCRdb to the PCR reads, yields one record per CDR3 protein. The profile covers 490,000 or so distinct CDR3 sequences, with under 15% appearing a single time and more than 5.5% taken by the ten largest. The sequences come from PBMCs from the stem cell graft donor, collected from the stem cell graft. The receptors stem from a human donor who donated a stem cell graft to a child with combined immunodeficiency.

The chain employs TRBV20-1 and TRBJ2-7; no definite D call. The germline CDR1 and CDR2 sequences are DFQATT and SNEGSKA (reference sequence). V was trimmed by 4 bases and J by 0 bases, leaving 13 bases between them. The CDR3 spans 14 residues. The CDR3 sequence: CSAMDRSSSYEQYF. Written as DNA, the CDR3 is TGCAGTGCTATGGACCGTTCGAGCTCCTACGAGCAGTACTTC.

The chain is built from TRBV12-3 or TRBV12-4 and TRBJ1-1; 8 bases map to TRBD1. Trimming cost V 5 bases and J 1 base; bases outside gene matches: 6. This CDR3 region has 15 residues. The CDR3 loop is CASSPLGQANTEAFF. CDR3 coding DNA: TGTGCCAGCAGTCCCTTGGGACAGGCGAACACTGAAGCTTTCTTT.

This clonotype appeared many times. The chain links TRBV15 to TRBJ2-7, with D perhaps matching TRBD1 or TRBD2 (5 bases each). V was clipped by 0 bases and J by 2 bases, with 8 bases between them. This CDR3 has 14 residues. Per the germline V gene, CDR1 is LNHNV and CDR2 is YYDKDF (reference sequence). CDR3 in DNA: TGTGCCACCAGCAGAGAACGGGGACCCTACGAGCAGTACTTC. It codes for CATSRERGPYEQYF. Together with reference TRBV15 and TRBJ2-7, the CDR3 gives the full variable domain: DAMVIQNPRYQVTQFGKPVTLSCSQTLNHNVMYWYQQKSSQAPKLLFHYYDKDFNNEADTPDNFQSRRPNTSFCFLDIRSPGLGDTAMYLCATSRERGPYEQYFGPGTRLTVT.

This clonotype was picked up a small number of times. The J gene is TRBJ2-2, the V gene TRBV28; D call uncertain. V dropped 8 bases and J dropped 0 bases, with 7 bases sitting between them. In germline, CDR1 is MDHEN, CDR2 SYDVKM. The length of the CDR3 is 13 residues. CDR3 sequence: CASRRTNTGELFF. In DNA, the CDR3 is TGTGCCAGCCGTCGAACGAACACCGGGGAGCTGTTTTTT.

The chain joins TRBV5-1 to TRBJ1-1, with D unclear. In germline, CDR1 is SGHRS, CDR2 YFSETQ. There are 15 residues in the CDR3. V dropped 4 bases and J dropped 1 base, with 14 bases sitting between them. CDR3 DNA sequence: TGCGCCAGCAGCCTCGACGGATCGGGGAACACTGAAGCTTTCTTT. This encodes CASSLDGSGNTEAFF.

This clonotype was counted at least ten times. The rearrangement uses TRBV12-3 or TRBV12-4 and TRBJ2-5; TRBD2 agrees at 7 bases. CDR3 length equals 15 residues. Unmatched junction bases numbered 6, after V lost 3 bases and J lost 2 bases. This chain's CDR3 is CASSFSQREQETQYF. CDR3 coding DNA: TGTGCCAGCAGTTTTAGTCAGCGGGAACAAGAGACCCAGTACTTC.

A few counts support this clonotype. The rearrangement joins TRBV12-3 or TRBV12-4 to TRBJ2-5; possible D gene TRBD1, 6 bases. Trimming pared 7 bases from V and 5 bases from J, leaving 14 bases between. The CDR3 length is 13 residues. The CDR3 nucleotides are TGTGCCAGCACTGGTGGGGGCGCCGAGACCCAGTACTTC. Its protein product is CASTGGGAETQYF.

The V gene is TRBV7-6, the J gene TRBJ2-5; D unclear. Per germline, CDR1 SGHVS and CDR2 FNYEAQ. Deletions cut 1 base from V and 2 bases from J, with 8 bases between. This CDR3 is 14 amino acids long. This CDR3 reads CASSLVVEQETQYF. CDR3 DNA: TGTGCCAGCAGCTTAGTAGTGGAACAAGAGACCCAGTACTTC. The complete variable domain, with remaining parts taken from reference TRBV7-6 and TRBJ2-5, reads GAGVSQSPRYKVTKRGQDVALRCDPISGHVSLYWYRQALGQGPEFLTYFNYEAQQDKSGLPNDRFSAERPEGSISTLTIQRTEQRDSAMYRCASSLVVEQETQYFGPGTRLLVL.